The 8 T cell receptor beta chains below all came from one sample that was sequenced in a study of blood T cell repertoires in COVID-19. Sequencing used immunoSEQ multiplex PCR; TCRdb keeps in-frame clones, though not all of them. This repertoire shows 95,000 to 150,000 clones, 85% to 90% found once; its top ten account for approximately 3.5%. The sample was peripheral blood. The receptors here all came from a woman at least 80 years old with COVID-19, enrolled during active disease.

This clone turned up a few times. The V and J genes are TRBV27 and TRBJ1-1; 9 bases agree with TRBD1. This CDR3 comprises 16 residues. V lost 5 bases and J lost 2; bases outside the gene matches: 9. The germline V gene has CDR1 MNHEY and CDR2 SMNVEV (reference sequence). The CDR3 DNA follows: TGTGCCAGCAGTAGCAACAGGGGGCCCCTAAACACTGAAGCTTTCTTT. Translated: CASSSNRGPLNTEAFF.

V usage is TRBV29-1 and J usage is TRBJ2-1; tentatively, D is TRBD2 (5 bases). The length of the CDR3 is 14 residues. The V end was cut by 4 bases, the J end by 6 bases, with 16 bases between. The germline V gene has CDR1 SQVTM and CDR2 ANQGSEA. The CDR3 protein is CSVVRAPLGNEQFF. The CDR3 region has the DNA TGCAGCGTTGTGCGGGCACCTCTAGGCAATGAGCAGTTCTTC.

This clone occurred once. This chain links TRBV10-3 with TRBJ1-2; tentative D call: TRBD1 (5 bases). This CDR3 spans 13 amino acids. The germline CDR1 and CDR2 sequences are ENHRY and SYGVKD. Trimming cost V 2 bases and J 6 bases, with 10 bases left between them. The CDR3 coding sequence is TGTGCCATCAGTGAGGGTGGAGGGGATGGCTACACCTTC. It translates to CAISEGGGDGYTF.

The chain has TRBV29-1 and TRBJ2-3; D not resolved. The CDR3 is made up of 12 amino acids. Germline CDR1 SQVTM, CDR2 ANQGSEA. With 3 bases removed from V and 6 bases from J, the gap between germline ends came to 10 bases. CDR3 loop: CSVDGRSDTQYF. In DNA, the CDR3 is TGCAGCGTTGACGGTAGATCGGATACGCAGTATTTT.

The J gene is TRBJ1-4, the V gene TRBV4-3, with D perhaps TRBD1 (5 bases). This CDR3 region has 15 residues. The germline V gene has CDR1 LGHNA and CDR2 YSLEER. V was clipped by 1 base and J by 5 bases, with 11 bases between them. Here the CDR3 reads CASSQGGLDNEKLFF. The CDR3 nucleotides read TGCGCCAGCAGCCAAGGGGGACTAGACAATGAAAAACTGTTTTTT.

This clone was seen a handful of times. DNA of the CDR3: TGTGCCAGCAGCCGTACAGGGACCACAGATACGCAGTATTTT. Residues: CASSRTGTTDTQYF. This chain joins TRBV14 and TRBJ2-3; TRBD1 is a possible D gene (6 bases). Trimming removed 4 bases at V and 2 bases at J, with 10 bases between. CDR1 SGHDN and CDR2 FVKESK come from the germline V gene. CDR3 length: 14 residues. The variable domain in full, completed from reference TRBV14 and TRBJ2-3, reads EAGVTQFPSHSVIEKGQTVTLRCDPISGHDNLYWYRRVMGKEIKFLLHFVKESKQDESGMPNNRFLAERTGGTYSTLKVQPAELEDSGVYFCASSRTGTTDTQYFGPGTRLTVL.

V gene TRBV9 combines with J gene TRBJ2-1; TRBD2 aligns across 10 bases. The ends lost 3 bases at V and 0 bases at J; junction bases unmatched: 6. This CDR3 is 17 amino acids long. Germline values: CDR1 SGDLS, CDR2 YYNGEE. CDR3 protein: CASSDSGRFSSYNEQFF. In nucleotides, the CDR3 is TGTGCCAGCAGCGATAGCGGGAGGTTTAGCTCCTACAATGAGCAGTTCTTC. Filled out from reference TRBV9 and TRBJ2-1, the complete variable domain reads DSGVTQTPKHLITATGQRVTLRCSPRSGDLSVYWYQQSLDQGLQFLIQYYNGEERAKGNILERFSAQQFPDLHSELNLSSLELGDSALYFCASSDSGRFSSYNEQFFGPGTRLTVL.

The V call is TRBV6-9, the J call TRBJ1-6; D might be TRBD1 (5 bases). The CDR3 totals 18 residues. The germline V and J ends were trimmed by 5 bases and 14 bases, with 31 bases remaining between them. Per the germline V gene, CDR1 is MNHGY and CDR2 is SVAAGI. The CDR3 DNA sequence: TGTGCCAGCAGTCCACTTATCTGTAACGACAGCCGATTAATCACCCTCCACTTT. Translating it yields CASSPLICNDSRLITLHF.